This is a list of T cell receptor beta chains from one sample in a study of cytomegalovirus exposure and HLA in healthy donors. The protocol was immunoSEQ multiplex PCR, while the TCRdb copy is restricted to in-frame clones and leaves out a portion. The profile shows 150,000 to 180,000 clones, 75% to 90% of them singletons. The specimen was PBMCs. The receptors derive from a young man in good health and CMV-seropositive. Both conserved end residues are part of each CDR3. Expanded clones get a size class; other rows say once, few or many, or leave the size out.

CASSPEGATNEKLFF	.	15	TRBV18
CASSTKLQGTAWGYTF	.	16	TRBV7-9
CASSVRGHPTNEKLFF	.	16	TRBV6-1
CASSLGGTQLMGYTF	.	15	TRBV27
CASGLFSGLLNSPLHF	.	16	TRBV12-5
CASSPQGTHEQYF	.	13	TRBV7-9
CASSLRNEQFF	few	11	TRBV28
CASSPGGDEQYF	.	12	TRBV5-4
CASSVEWGGGNTIYF	.	15	TRBV9
CASSLDGLAGKGTGELFF	.	18	TRBV5-4
CASSVDTGETQYF	.	13	TRBV27
CASSVRPGQLTYNEQFF	.	17	TRBV9
CAISDGAPYTF	.	11	TRBV10-3
CASSLTTGGRAEQYF	.	15	TRBV19
CASSPGTSGRGYEQYF	.	16	TRBV19
CASSLAGGDTQYF	.	13	TRBV7-9
CSVVQAGGEETQYF	.	14	TRBV29-1
CASSYVGLAEETQYF	.	15	TRBV6-5
CASSFLADQETQYF	.	14	TRBV5-1
CASSIGGASGNTIYF	.	15	TRBV2
CASTSFDRVRGDSNQPQHF	.	19	TRBV6-4
CSVPDTLSYNEQFF	few	14	TRBV29-1
CASRASVGFETQYF	.	14	TRBV6-5
CASSPDRVHEQYF	few	13	TRBV18
CASSHRLADQYNEQFF	.	16	TRBV4-3